This T cell receptor beta chain appears in the sequencing data of a study of blood T cell repertoires in COVID-19. Assignment of participants to cohorts was predicated upon participant-reported clinical history. No more than 2 weeks before study entry, exposed participants had met a case of COVID-19. CDR3 length: 18 amino acids. CDR1 and CDR2 from the germline V gene are SGHRS and YFSETQ. V lost 3 bases, J lost 1 base, and 7 bases stayed unmatched. Measured with immunoSEQ multiplex PCR; TCRdb has only the in-frame clones, and not every one. The table lists nearly 250,000 clones, 70% to 90% of them singletons.

Sequencing input: PBMCs or T cells enriched from blood (not recorded which). The sequence was obtained from a man aged 50 to 59 who had been exposed to COVID-19. The V call is TRBV5-1, the J call TRBJ1-6, with TRBD1 identical over 10 bases. The CDR3 sequence is CASSSMGDRGSYNSPLHF. Here the CDR3 DNA reads TGCGCCAGCAGCTCAATGGGGGACAGGGGATCCTATAATTCACCCCTCCACTTT. Based on the CDR3 plus reference TRBV5-1 and TRBJ1-6, the full variable domain is KAGVTQTPRYLIKTRGQQVTLSCSPISGHRSVSWYQQTPGQGLQFLFEYFSETQRNKGNFPGRFSGRQFSNSRSEMNVSTLELGDSALYLCASSSMGDRGSYNSPLHFGNGTRLTVT.